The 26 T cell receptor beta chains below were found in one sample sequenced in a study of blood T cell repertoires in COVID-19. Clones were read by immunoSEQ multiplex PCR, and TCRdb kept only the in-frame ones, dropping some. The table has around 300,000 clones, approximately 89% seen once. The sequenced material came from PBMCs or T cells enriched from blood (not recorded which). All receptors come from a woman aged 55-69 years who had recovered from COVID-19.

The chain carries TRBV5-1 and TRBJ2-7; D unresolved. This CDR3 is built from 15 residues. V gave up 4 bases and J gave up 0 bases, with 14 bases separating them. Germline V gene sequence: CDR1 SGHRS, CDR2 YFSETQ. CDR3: CASSGQPSSSYEQYF. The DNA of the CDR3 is TGCGCCAGCAGCGGGCAGCCGTCCAGCTCCTACGAGCAGTACTTC.

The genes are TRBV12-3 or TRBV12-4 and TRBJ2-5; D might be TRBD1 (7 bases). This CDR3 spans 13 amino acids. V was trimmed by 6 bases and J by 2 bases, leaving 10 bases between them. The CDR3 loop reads CASREGQQETQYF. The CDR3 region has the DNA TGTGCCAGCAGGGAGGGACAGCAAGAGACCCAGTACTTC.

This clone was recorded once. The CDR3, as DNA: TGTGCCAGCAGCGTAGCGTCGTCGGCTAACTATGGCTACACCTTC. Its translation: CASSVASSANYGYTF. The rearrangement links TRBV9 to TRBJ1-2; D ambiguous. Trimming pared 0 bases from V and 0 bases from J, leaving 9 bases between. Germline CDR1 reads SGDLS; CDR2 reads YYNGEE. The CDR3 contains 15 residues.

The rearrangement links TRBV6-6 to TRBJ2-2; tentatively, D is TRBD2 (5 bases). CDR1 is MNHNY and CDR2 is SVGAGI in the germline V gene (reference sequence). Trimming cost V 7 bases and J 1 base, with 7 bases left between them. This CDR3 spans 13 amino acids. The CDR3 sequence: CASTEGNTGELFF. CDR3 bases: TGTGCCAGCACCGAGGGGAACACCGGGGAGCTGTTTTTT.

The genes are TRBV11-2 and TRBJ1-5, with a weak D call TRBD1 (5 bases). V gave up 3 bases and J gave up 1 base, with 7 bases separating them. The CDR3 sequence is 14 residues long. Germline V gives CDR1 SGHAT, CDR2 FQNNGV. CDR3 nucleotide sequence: TGTGCCAGCAGCTTTGGGGGGAGCAATCAGCCCCAGCATTTT. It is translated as CASSFGGSNQPQHF.

CDR3 DNA: TGTGCCAGCAGTTCCGAGACAGGGCACAATCAGCCCCAGCATTTT. It specifies CASSSETGHNQPQHF. This chain joins TRBV6-5 and TRBJ1-5, with 7 bases lining up with TRBD1. This CDR3 contains 15 residues. Germline V gives CDR1 MNHEY, CDR2 SVGAGI. The V gene end was trimmed by 4 bases and the J gene end by 3 bases; junction bases not matched to a gene: 6.

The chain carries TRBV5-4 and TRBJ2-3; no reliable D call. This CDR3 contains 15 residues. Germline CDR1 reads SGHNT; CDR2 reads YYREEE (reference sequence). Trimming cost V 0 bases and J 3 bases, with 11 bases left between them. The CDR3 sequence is CASSLALLSTDTQYF. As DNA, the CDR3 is TGTGCCAGCAGCTTGGCCCTACTCTCTACAGATACGCAGTATTTT.

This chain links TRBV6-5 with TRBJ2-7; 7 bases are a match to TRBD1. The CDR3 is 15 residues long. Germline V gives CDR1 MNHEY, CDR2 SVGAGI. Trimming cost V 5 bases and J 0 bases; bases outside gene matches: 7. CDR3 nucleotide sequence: TGTGCCAGCAGTCAATTGGACAGGAGCTCCTACGAGCAGTACTTC. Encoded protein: CASSQLDRSSYEQYF.

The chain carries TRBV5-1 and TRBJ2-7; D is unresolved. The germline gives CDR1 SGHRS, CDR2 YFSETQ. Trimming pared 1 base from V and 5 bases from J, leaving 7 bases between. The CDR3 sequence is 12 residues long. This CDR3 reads CASSLLGNEQYF. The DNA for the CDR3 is TGCGCCAGCAGCTTGCTAGGCAACGAGCAGTACTTC.

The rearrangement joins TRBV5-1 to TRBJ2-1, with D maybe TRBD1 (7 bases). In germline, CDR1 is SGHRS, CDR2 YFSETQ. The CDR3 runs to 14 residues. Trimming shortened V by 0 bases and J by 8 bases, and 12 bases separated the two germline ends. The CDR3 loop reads CASSLGQGGDEQFF. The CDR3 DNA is TGCGCCAGCAGCTTGGGGCAGGGGGGAGATGAGCAGTTCTTC.

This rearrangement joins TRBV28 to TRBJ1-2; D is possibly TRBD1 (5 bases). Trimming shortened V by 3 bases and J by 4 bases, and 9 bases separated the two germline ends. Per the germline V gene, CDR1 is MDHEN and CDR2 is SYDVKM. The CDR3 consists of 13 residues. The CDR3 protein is CASSFAGFYGYTF. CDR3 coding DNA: TGTGCCAGCAGTTTTGCAGGGTTCTATGGCTACACCTTC.

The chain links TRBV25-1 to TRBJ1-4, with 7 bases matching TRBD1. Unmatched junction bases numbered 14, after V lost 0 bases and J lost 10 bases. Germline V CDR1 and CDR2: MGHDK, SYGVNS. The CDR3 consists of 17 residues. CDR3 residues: CASSEYGTARLDRKLFF. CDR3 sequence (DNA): TGTGCCAGCAGTGAATACGGGACAGCTCGTTTGGATCGAAAACTGTTTTTT.

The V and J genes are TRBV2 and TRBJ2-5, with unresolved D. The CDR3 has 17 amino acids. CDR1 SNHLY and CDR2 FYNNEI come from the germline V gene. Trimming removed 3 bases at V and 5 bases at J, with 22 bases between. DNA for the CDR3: TGTGCCAGCAGTGATCATGATATCGGCCCCCCGGGTGAGACCCAGTACTTC. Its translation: CASSDHDIGPPGETQYF.

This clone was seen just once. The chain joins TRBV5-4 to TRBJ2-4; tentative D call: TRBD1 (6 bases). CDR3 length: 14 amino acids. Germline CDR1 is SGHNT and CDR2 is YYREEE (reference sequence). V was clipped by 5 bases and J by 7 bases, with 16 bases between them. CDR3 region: CASRIQGLGNIQYF. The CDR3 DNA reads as TGTGCCAGCAGGATACAGGGATTGGGGAACATTCAGTACTTC.

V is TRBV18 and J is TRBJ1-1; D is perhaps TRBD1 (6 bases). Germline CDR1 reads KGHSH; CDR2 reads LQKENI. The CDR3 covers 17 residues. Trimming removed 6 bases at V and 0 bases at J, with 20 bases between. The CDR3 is CASSQTLGGHMNTEAFF. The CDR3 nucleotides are TGTGCCAGCTCCCAAACACTAGGGGGACACATGAACACTGAAGCTTTCTTT.

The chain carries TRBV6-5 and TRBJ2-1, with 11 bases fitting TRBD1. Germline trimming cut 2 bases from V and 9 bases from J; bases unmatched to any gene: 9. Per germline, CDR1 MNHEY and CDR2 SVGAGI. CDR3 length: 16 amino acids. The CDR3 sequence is CASSYGTGGRNGEQFF. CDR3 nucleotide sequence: TGTGCCAGCAGTTACGGGACAGGGGGTAGAAATGGTGAGCAGTTCTTC.

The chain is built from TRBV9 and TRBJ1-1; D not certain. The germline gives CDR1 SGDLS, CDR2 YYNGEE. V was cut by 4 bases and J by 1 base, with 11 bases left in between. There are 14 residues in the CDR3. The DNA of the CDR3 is TGTGCCAGCAGCCGCAGACTGGGGAACACTGAAGCTTTCTTT. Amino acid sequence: CASSRRLGNTEAFF.

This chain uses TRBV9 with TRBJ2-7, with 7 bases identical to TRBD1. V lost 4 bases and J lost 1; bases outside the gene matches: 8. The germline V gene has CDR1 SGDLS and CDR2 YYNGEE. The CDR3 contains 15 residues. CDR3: CASSPQGRGSYEQYF. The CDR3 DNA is TGTGCCAGCAGCCCCCAAGGCAGGGGGTCCTACGAGCAGTACTTC. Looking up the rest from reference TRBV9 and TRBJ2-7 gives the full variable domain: DSGVTQTPKHLITATGQRVTLRCSPRSGDLSVYWYQQSLDQGLQFLIQYYNGEERAKGNILERFSAQQFPDLHSELNLSSLELGDSALYFCASSPQGRGSYEQYFGPGTRLTVT.

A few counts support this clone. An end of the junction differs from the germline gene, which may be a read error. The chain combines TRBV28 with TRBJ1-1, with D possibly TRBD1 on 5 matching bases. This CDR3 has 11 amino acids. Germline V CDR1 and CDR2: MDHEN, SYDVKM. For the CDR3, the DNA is TGTGCCAGCAGTGCCACTCGAGAAGGGGTCTTT. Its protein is CASSATREGVF. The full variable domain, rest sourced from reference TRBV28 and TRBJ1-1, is DVKVTQSSRYLVKRTGEKVFLECVQDMDHENMFWYRQDPGLGLRLIYFSYDVKMKEKGDIPEGYSVSREKKERFSLILESASTNQTSMYLCASSATREGVFGQGTRLTVV.

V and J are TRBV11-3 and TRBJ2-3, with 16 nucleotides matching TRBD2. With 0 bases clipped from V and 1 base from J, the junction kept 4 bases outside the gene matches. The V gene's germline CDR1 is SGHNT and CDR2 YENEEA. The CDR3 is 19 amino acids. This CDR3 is CASSLEGLAGGPGTDTQYF. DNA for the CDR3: TGTGCCAGCAGCTTAGAGGGACTAGCGGGAGGGCCGGGCACAGATACGCAGTATTTT.

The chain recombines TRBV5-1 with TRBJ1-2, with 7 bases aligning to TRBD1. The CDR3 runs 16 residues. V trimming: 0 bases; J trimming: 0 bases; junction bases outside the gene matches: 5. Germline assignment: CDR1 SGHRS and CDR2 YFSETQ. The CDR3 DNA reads TGCGCCAGCAGCTTGGGACAGGGCGGGCCTAACTATGGCTACACCTTC. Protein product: CASSLGQGGPNYGYTF.

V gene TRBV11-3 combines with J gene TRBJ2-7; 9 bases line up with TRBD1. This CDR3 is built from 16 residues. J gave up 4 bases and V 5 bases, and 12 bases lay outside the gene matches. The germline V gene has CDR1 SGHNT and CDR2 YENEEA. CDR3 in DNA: TGTGCCAGCAGCCCCGGGGCGGGACAGGGCTTTTACGAGCAGTACTTC. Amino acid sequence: CASSPGAGQGFYEQYF.

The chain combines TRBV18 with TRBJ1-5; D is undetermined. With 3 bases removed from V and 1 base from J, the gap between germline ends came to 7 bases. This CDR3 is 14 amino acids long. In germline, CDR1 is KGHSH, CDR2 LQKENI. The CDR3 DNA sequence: TGTGCCAGCTCACCGGCGGGGAGCAATCAGCCCCAGCATTTT. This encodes CASSPAGSNQPQHF.

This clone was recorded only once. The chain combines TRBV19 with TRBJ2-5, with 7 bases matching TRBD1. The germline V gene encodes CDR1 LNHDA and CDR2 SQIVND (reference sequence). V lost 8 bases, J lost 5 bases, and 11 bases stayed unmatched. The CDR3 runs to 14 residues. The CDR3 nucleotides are TGTGCCAGTTCGACTTTGGACAGGATGGAGACCCAGTACTTC. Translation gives CASSTLDRMETQYF.

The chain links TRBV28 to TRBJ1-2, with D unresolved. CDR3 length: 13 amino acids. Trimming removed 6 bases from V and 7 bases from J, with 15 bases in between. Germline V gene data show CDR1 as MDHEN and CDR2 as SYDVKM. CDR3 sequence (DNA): TGTGCCAGCAGCCTCGACCTGCGGATTGGCTACACCTTC. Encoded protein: CASSLDLRIGYTF.

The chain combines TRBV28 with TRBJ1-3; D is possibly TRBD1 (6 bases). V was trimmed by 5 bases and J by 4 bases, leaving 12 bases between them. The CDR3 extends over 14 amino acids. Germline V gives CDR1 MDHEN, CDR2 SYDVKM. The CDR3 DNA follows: TGTGCCAGCAGTAGCTCAGGGGACGGAAACACCATATATTTT. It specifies CASSSSGDGNTIYF.